The clone carrying this TCR beta chain was observed many times. For TCR, cDNA came from 5'RACE template switching, which added a universal primer site and UMIs. Each CDR3 protein gets one entry after TCRdb re-called the 5' RACE reads with MiXCR. The sample has fewer than 7,000 distinct CDR3 sequences; roughly 6% are singletons. The sample originates from a study of T cells after yellow fever vaccination. Whole-study context: Preparing low-cell-number fractions relied on SMART-Seq v4 Ultra Low Input.

Study-wide results and caveats: Sorted memory subsets on day 0 showed almost all vaccine-responding clonotypes to be undetectable.

The CDR3 is 14 residues long. Germline CDR1 reads LGHDT; CDR2 reads YNNKEL (reference sequence). V was pared by 2 bases and J by 0 bases, with 8 bases between. The sample was PBMCs, either bulk or a sorted T-cell subset (CD4+, CD8+, memory, or dextramer-sorted; not recorded which), taken approximately 15 days after the first yellow fever vaccination. The receptor comes from a man younger than 35 who received the YFV17D yellow fever vaccine. The chain has TRBV3-1 and TRBJ2-7; unclear D gene. CDR3 coding DNA: TGTGCCAGCAGCCAATCGGCGGTCTCCTACGAGCAGTACTTC. It translates to CASSQSAVSYEQYF.